The source of this T cell receptor beta chain is a study of blood T cell repertoires in COVID-19. Study-level information: Some COVID-19 samples were acute and others convalescent; all came from the United States, Italy and Spain. In each case, the material was cDNA or gDNA derived from T cells, B-cell-depleted T cells, or PBMCs.

Unmatched junction bases numbered 14, after V lost 3 bases and J lost 1 base. The CDR3 spans 18 residues. Germline CDR1 is LNHNV and CDR2 is YYDKDF (reference sequence). Study processing details: Amplified reference gene primers provided the basis for estimating nucleated cell counts. The method was immunoSEQ multiplex PCR; TCRdb's version includes in-frame clones alone and lacks a portion of them. From that table come the V and J calls and clone size; the DNA was used to work out D and trimming. The table records 150,000 to 200,000 clones, around 95% of them present only once. During active infection, Seattle patients enrolled and were then monitored through disease.

This clonotype was obtained from a man aged 30-40 years with COVID-19, enrolled during active disease. Sequenced sample: peripheral blood. This chain links TRBV15 with TRBJ2-7; 8 nucleotides align to TRBD2. This CDR3 reads CATSSPTSGPRRSYEQYF. The CDR3 region has the DNA TGTGCCACCAGCAGCCCCACTAGCGGACCAAGGAGATCCTACGAGCAGTACTTC.